The present TCR beta chain was sequenced within a study of blood T cell repertoires in COVID-19. Looking at the study overall: There were acute and convalescent COVID-19 samples, and they came from the United States, Italy and Spain. T cells, B-cell-depleted T cells, or PBMCs supplied cDNA or gDNA.

Between the trimmed V and J ends, which lost 2 bases and 0 bases, there was a span of 8 bases. Germline values: CDR1 SGHAT, CDR2 FQNNGV. This CDR3 has 15 residues. Original processing methods: Using reference gene primer amplification, nucleated cell counts were estimated. Sequenced by immunoSEQ multiplex PCR; TCRdb stores in-frame clones only, minus some. V, J and clone size are those of that table, while D and trimming were read from the DNA. The sample lists under 30,000 clones; roughly 80% were seen once. The V call is TRBV11-2, the J call TRBJ1-3, with D unresolved. The sample taken for sequencing was peripheral blood. The origin of this receptor is a man of 80 years or more with active COVID-19. The CDR3 DNA reads as TGTGCCAGCAGCTTAATGACTCACTCTGGAAACACCATATATTTT. This encodes CASSLMTHSGNTIYF.